This record concerns one T cell receptor beta chain sequence. This clonotype was recorded at least ten times. Which antigen it targets is not known. Nothing much larger sits one base from this clone, and base qualities are not available. Graves' hyperthyroidism was defined as stable when no progression to ophthalmopathy occurred over 18 months of follow-up. The hyperthyroidism patients were between 18 and 65 years old and newly diagnosed, with a disease duration of less than 2 months. The study excluded patients with uncontrolled infections, other autoimmune diseases, pregnancy or lactation. Diagnoses relied on clinical symptoms, serum thyroxine and TRAb, thyroid ultrasound and orbital computed tomography. PBMCs were separated from 10 ml of fresh peripheral blood using Ficoll-Paque density gradient centrifugation. Total RNA was extracted with Trizol reagent, and quality was checked on an Agilent 2100 Bioanalyzer.

The TCR beta CDR3 regions were amplified from the RNA transcripts. The first round of RT-PCR for the TCR CDR3 was performed with the HTBI primer set and the Qiagen OneStep RT-PCR kit. Libraries were constructed in a second round of multiplex PCR, after which size selection and purification were carried out. The libraries were sequenced on an Illumina HiSeq2000 using paired-end 100 bp reads. The source study handled its data this way. SOAPnuke was used to process the raw data, removing reads that contained adapters or uncalled bases, had a mean Phred below 15, or lacked an exact match to the constant primer or identifier. High-quality paired reads were merged using COPE v1.2.5, and each unique nucleotide sequence was defined as a clonotype. MiTCR v1.1 was used to align the clonotypes against IMGT TRBV, TRBD and TRBJ reference segments. Only V-J combinations with frequency above 0.0001, covering about 99% of repertoires, were analysed. The TCS score was defined as the ratio of F50 (clonal expansion) to E x V (chaos), calculated using BLOSUM62-based TCRdist between CDR3 peptides within each V-J. Welch's t-statistics and random forest reduced around 520 V-J features to 10 to 15, which were used in a naive Bayes classifier (R e1071). The public reads were reanalyzed by TCRdb: fastp trimming at Q25, MiXCR alignment, in-frame beta chains only. Rows matching on CDR3 protein sequence are summarized as one entry with the most common DNA and genes. The V and J calls, along with clone size, are taken from TCRdb and not from the paper's own processing. This sample is represented by about 360,000 distinct CDR3 sequences; about 12% of them were singletons. The ten top clones hold roughly 9.2% of the sample.

There are 14 amino acids in the CDR3, from cysteine to phenylalanine inclusive. Left in the record is the CDR3 DNA by itself, 42 bases read in frame from the first base. The junction shows trimming of 6 bases on V and 0 bases on J, plus 10 bases between the germline ends. The CDR1 and CDR2 encoded by the germline V gene (reference sequence) are MNHEY and SMNVEV. This sample was included in a study of T cells in Graves' hyperthyroidism and ophthalmopathy (dated by TCRdb to the late 2010s). Turning to the overall study: Peripheral blood samples were taken at initial diagnosis, before any treatment was given. TCR V-J signatures able to tell the groups apart were searched for in a discovery cohort of 95 to 100 patients, of whom more than 40 had Graves' ophthalmopathy and roughly 59 had stable Graves' hyperthyroidism. Prospective prediction of ophthalmopathy was tested in an independent validation cohort consisting of 18 hyperthyroidism patients and more than 15 patients who later progressed to ophthalmopathy. The 95 to 100 discovery patients were randomly divided into training and test sets at a 7:3 ratio. In about 6 Graves' hyperthyroidism patients, the study also compared T-cell repertoires from thyroid tissue with T-cell repertoires from blood. Following sampling, methimazole starting at 30 mg daily was given to hyperthyroidism patients, and high-dose intravenous methylprednisolone was given to ophthalmopathy patients. The paper reports TCR Vbeta CDR3 sequencing of 130 to 150 peripheral blood samples: 43 ophthalmopathy, under 80 hyperthyroidism and approximately 17 progressor patients.

Overall results and qualifications from the work: Most expanded thyroid clonotypes (frequency above 0.001) were also detected in blood, suggesting blood repertoires may reflect thyroid immune responses. In validation, progression to ophthalmopathy was predicted by the model with around 70% sensitivity and 72.22% specificity, a median of about 6.8 months before onset. Ophthalmopathy was separated from stable hyperthyroidism by a 13 V-J signature model, with around 90% sensitivity and approximately 84% specificity obtained in cross-validation and 80%/75% obtained in testing. No statistical method was used to set the sample size in advance, and investigators knew the group allocation.

Rearrangement joined TRBV27 to TRBJ2-3, with a tentative D gene TRBD2 over 5 matching bases. The sequence came from a woman aged 18-29 years with Graves' hyperthyroidism. The sample consisted of blood. The CDR3 corresponds to CASRMGSSTDTQYF. The DNA sequence is as follows: TGTGCCAGCAGGATGGGGAGCAGCACAGATACGCAGTATTTT.